The T cell receptor (beta chain) described here comes from a study of T cell clonality in common variable immunodeficiency. Per the germline V gene, CDR1 is SGDLS and CDR2 is YYNGEE. CDR3 size: 16 residues. V was shortened by 0 bases and J by 7 bases, with 16 bases between the two germline ends. TCRdb keeps only in-frame clones here, not all; method: immunoSEQ multiplex PCR. Altogether more than 55,000 clones were found in the sample, and no singletons occur. The sample holds many counts of this clone. The read gets to within 3 residues of the CDR3 end, and the germline J gene fills in the rest. V is TRBV9 and J is TRBJ1-4; D perhaps matches TRBD1 (5 bases). Sample: peripheral blood mononuclear cells. The TCR comes from a person between 18 and 69 years old in good health. Incomplete CDR3 DNA: TGTGCCAGCAGCGTAGATAGGGGACTTAGTGGTGAAAAA. This gives the protein CASSVDRGLSGEK. The full CDR3 protein reads CASSVDRGLSGEKLFF. The whole variable domain, filled in from reference TRBV9 and TRBJ1-4, reads DSGVTQTPKHLITATGQRVTLRCSPRSGDLSVYWYQQSLDQGLQFLIQYYNGEERAKGNILERFSAQQFPDLHSELNLSSLELGDSALYFCASSVDRGLSGEKLFFGSGTQLSVL.